This TCR beta chain emerged from a study of OX40 agonist ivuxolimab in advanced cancers. Study summary: While on treatment, patients had intravenous ivuxolimab at 0.01 to 10 mg/kg every 2 weeks.

Study findings and constraints: By week 6 at 0.1 to 3.0 mg/kg, blood CD4+ and CD8+ T cells had expanded clonally.

Blood was sampled at baseline, cycle 4 day 1, and cycle 7 day 1. CDR3 size: 11 residues. The germline gives CDR1 SEHNR, CDR2 FQNEAQ (reference sequence). The V gene lost 1 base and the J gene lost 14 bases, with 11 bases spanning the gap. In regard to this clone: Its specificity is unknown.

The repertoire was sequenced with immunoSEQ multiplex PCR; TCRdb's copy has only in-frame clones and lacks some. This table holds more than 95,000 clones, around 93% found once. The starting material was CD4+ or CD8+ T cells sorted from blood, obtained in a trial of the OX40 agonist ivuxolimab. The V and J genes are TRBV7-9 and TRBJ1-2; TRBD1 is a possible D gene (6 bases). The TCR comes from an adult with an advanced solid tumor such as melanoma, head and neck, liver or kidney cancer. CDR3 nucleotides: TGTGCCAGCAGCTTAGGAGGGCAGGGGACCTTC. It specifies CASSLGGQGTF. The whole variable domain, remainder taken from reference TRBV7-9 and TRBJ1-2, is DTGVSQNPRHKITKRGQNVTFRCDPISEHNRLYWYRQTLGQGPEFLTYFQNEAQLEKSRLLSDRFSAERPKGSFSTLEIQRTEQGDSAMYLCASSLGGQGTFGSGTRLTVV.